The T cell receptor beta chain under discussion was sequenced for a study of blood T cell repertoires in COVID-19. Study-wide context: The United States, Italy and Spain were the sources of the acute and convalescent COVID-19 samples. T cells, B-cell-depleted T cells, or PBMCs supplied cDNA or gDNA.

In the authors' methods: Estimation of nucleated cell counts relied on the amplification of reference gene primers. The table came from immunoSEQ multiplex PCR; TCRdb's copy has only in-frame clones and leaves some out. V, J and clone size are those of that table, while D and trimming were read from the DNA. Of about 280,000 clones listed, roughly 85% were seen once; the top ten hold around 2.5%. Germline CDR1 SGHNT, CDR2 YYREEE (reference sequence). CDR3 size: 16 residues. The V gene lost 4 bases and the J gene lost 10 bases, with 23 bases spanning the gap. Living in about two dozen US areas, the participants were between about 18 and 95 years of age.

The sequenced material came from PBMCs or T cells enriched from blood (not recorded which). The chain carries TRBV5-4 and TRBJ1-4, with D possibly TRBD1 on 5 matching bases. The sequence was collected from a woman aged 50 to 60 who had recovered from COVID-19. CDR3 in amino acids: CASSDDWGVGPGKLFF. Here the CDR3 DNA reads TGTGCCAGCAGCGATGATTGGGGGGTAGGGCCCGGAAAACTGTTTTTT.